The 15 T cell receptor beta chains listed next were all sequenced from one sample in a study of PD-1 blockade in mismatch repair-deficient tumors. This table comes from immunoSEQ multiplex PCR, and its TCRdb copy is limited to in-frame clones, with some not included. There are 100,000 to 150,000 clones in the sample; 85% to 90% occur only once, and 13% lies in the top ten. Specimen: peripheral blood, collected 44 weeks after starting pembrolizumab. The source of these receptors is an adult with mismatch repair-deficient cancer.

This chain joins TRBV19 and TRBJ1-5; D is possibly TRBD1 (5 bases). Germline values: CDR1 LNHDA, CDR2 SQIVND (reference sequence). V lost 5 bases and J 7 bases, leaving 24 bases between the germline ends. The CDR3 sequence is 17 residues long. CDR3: CASSPAQGLGPSQPQHF. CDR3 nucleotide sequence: TGTGCCAGTAGTCCCGCTCAGGGCTTAGGGCCTTCGCAGCCCCAGCATTTT.

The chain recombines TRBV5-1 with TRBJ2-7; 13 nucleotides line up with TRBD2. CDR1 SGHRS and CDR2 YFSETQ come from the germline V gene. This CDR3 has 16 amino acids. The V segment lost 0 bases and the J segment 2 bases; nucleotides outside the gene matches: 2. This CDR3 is CASSLELAGGTYEQYF. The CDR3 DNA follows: TGCGCCAGCAGCTTGGAACTAGCGGGAGGGACCTACGAGCAGTACTTC. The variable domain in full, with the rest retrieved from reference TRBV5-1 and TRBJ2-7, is KAGVTQTPRYLIKTRGQQVTLSCSPISGHRSVSWYQQTPGQGLQFLFEYFSETQRNKGNFPGRFSGRQFSNSRSEMNVSTLELGDSALYLCASSLELAGGTYEQYFGPGTRLTVT.

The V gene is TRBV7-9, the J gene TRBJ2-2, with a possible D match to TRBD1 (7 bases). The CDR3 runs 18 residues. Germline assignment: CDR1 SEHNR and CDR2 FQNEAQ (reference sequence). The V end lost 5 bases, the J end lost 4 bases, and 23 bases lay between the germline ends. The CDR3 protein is CASSVDRRGWRGTGELFF. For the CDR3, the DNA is TGTGCCAGCAGCGTGGACAGGAGGGGGTGGCGAGGCACCGGGGAGCTGTTTTTT.

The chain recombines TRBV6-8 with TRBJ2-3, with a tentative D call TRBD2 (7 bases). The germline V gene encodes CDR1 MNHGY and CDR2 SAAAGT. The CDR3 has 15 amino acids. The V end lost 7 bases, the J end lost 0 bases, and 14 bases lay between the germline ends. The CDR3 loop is CASTPGGGSTDTQYF. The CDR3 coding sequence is TGTGCCAGCACCCCGGGGGGCGGTAGCACAGATACGCAGTATTTT.

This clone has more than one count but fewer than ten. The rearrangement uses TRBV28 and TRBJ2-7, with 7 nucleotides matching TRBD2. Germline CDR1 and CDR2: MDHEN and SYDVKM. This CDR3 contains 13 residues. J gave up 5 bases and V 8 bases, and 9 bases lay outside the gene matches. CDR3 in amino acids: CASVGGGNHEQYF. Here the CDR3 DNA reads TGTGCCAGCGTTGGGGGGGGGAACCACGAGCAGTACTTC.

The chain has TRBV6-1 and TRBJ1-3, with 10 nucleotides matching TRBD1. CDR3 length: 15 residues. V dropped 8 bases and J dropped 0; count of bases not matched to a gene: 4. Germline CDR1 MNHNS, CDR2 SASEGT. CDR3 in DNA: TGTGCCAGCTCCCGGACAGGGGGCTCTGGAAACACCATATATTTT. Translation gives CASSRTGGSGNTIYF.

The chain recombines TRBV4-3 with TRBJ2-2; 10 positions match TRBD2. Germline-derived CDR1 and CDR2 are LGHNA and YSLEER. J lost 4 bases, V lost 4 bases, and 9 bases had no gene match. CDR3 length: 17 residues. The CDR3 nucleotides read TGCGCCAGCAGCCTCTGGGCTAGCGGGAGTAGCACCGGGGAGCTGTTTTTT. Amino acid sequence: CASSLWASGSSTGELFF.

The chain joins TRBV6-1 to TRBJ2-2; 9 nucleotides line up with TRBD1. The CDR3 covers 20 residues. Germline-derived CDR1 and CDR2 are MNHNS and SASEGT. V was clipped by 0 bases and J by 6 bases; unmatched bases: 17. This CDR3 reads CASSEAGLIRDRVLSGELFF. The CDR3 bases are TGTGCCAGCAGTGAAGCGGGATTGATTCGGGACAGGGTCTTATCCGGGGAGCTGTTTTTT.

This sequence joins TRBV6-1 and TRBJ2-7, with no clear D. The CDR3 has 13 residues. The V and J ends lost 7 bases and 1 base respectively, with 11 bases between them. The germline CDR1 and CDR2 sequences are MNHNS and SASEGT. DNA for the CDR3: TGTGCCAGCATTGAGGCGGTTTCCTACGAGCAGTACTTC. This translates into CASIEAVSYEQYF.

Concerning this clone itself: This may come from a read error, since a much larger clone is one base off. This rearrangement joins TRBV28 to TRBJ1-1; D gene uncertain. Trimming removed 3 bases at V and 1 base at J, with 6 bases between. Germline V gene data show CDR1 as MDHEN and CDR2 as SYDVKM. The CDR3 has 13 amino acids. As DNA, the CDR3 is TGTGCCAGCAGTTTCCCGGGGAACACTGAAGCTTTCTTT. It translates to CASSFPGNTEAFF.

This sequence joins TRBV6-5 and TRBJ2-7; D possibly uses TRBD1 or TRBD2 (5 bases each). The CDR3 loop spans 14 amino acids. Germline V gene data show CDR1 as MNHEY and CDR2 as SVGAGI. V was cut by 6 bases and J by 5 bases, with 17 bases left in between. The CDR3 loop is CASSSLGAEDEQYF. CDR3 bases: TGTGCCAGCAGCTCCCTAGGGGCGGAGGACGAGCAGTACTTC.

The CDR3 spells CSATFDEQFF. The CDR3 DNA reads TGCAGCGCTACGTTTGACGAGCAGTTCTTC. The rearrangement links TRBV29-1 to TRBJ2-1; no reliable D call. Per germline, CDR1 SQVTM and CDR2 ANQGSEA. The germline V and J ends were trimmed by 7 bases and 10 bases, with 11 bases remaining between them. The CDR3 spans 10 residues.

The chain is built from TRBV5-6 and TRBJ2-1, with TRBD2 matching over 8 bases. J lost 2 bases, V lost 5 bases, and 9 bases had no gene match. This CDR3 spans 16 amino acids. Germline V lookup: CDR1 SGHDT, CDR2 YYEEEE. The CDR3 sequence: CASRLSGTRPYNEQFF. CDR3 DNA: TGTGCCAGCAGACTCTCAGGGACTAGGCCCTACAATGAGCAGTTCTTC. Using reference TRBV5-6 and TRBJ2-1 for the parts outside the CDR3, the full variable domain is DAGVTQSPTHLIKTRGQQVTLRCSPKSGHDTVSWYQQALGQGPQFIFQYYEEEERQRGNFPDRFSGHQFPNYSSELNVNALLLGDSALYLCASRLSGTRPYNEQFFGPGTRLTVL.

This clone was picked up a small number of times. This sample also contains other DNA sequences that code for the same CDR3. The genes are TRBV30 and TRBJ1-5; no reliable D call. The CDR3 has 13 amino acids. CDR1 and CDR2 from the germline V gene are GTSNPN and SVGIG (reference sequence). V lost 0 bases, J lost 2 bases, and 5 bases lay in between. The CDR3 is CAWSVAGNQPQHF. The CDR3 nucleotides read TGTGCCTGGAGTGTTGCAGGCAATCAGCCCCAGCATTTT.

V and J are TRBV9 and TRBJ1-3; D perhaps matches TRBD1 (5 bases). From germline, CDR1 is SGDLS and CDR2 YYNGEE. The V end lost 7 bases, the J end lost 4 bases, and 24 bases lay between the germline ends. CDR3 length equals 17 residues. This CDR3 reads CASGGRVGTTPGNTIYF. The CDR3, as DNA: TGTGCCAGCGGAGGGAGGGTGGGGACGACACCGGGAAACACCATATATTTT.